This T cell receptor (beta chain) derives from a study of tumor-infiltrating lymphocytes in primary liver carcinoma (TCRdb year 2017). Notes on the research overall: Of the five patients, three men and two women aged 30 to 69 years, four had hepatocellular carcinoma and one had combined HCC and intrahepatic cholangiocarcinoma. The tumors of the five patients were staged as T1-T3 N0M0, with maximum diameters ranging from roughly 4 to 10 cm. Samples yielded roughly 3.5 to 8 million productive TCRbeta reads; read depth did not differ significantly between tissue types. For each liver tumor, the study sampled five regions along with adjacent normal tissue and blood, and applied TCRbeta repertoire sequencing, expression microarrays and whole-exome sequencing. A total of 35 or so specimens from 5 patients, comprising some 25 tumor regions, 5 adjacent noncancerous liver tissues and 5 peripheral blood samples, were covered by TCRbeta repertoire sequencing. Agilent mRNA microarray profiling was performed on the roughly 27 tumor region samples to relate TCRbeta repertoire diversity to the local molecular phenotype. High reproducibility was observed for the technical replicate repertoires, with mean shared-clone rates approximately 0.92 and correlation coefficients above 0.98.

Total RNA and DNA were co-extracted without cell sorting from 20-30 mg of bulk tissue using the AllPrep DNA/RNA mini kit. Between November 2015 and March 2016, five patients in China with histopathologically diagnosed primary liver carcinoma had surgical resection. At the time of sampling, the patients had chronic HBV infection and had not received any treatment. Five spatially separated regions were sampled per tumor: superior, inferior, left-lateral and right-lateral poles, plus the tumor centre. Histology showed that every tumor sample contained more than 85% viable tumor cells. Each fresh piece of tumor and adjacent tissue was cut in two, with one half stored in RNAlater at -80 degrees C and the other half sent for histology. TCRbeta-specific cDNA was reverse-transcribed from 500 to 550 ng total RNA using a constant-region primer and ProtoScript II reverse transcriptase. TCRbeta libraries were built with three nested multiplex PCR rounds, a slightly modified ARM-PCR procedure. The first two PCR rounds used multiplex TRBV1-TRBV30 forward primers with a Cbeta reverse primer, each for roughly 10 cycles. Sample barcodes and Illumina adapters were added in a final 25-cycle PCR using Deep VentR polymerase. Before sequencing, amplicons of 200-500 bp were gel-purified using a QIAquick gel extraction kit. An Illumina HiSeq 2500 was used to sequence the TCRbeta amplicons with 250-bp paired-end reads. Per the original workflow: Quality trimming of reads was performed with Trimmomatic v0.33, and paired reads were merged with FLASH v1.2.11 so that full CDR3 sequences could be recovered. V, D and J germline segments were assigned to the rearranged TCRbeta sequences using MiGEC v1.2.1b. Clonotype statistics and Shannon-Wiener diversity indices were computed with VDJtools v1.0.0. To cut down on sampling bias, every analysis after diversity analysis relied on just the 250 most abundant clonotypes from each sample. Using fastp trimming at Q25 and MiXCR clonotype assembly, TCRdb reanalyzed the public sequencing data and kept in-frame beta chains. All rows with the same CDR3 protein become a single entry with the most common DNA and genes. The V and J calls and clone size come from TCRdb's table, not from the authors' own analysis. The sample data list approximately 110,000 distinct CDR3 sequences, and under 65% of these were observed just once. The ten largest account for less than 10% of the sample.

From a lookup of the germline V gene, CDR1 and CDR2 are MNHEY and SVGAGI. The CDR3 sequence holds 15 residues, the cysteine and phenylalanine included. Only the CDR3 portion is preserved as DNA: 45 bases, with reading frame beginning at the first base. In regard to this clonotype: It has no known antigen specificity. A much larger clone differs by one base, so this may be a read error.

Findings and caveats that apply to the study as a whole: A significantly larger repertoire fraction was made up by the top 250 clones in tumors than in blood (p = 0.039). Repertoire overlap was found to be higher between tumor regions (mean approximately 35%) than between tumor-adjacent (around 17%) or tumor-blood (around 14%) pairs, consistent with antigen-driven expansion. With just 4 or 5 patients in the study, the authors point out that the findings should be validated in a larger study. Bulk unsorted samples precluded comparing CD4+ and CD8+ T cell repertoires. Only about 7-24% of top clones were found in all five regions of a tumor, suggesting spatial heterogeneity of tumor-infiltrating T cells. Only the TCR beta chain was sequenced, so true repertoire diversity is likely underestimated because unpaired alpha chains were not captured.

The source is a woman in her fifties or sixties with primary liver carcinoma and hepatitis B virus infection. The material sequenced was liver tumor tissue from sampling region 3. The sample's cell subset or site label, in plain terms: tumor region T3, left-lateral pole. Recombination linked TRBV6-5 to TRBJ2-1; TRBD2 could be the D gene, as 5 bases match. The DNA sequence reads TGTGCCCGCAGTTACCGTCGGGGAAACTACAATGAGCAGTTCTTC. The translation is CARSYRRGNYNEQFF.